The T cell receptor beta chain described here comes from a study of cytomegalovirus exposure and HLA in healthy donors. Study background: Earlier, approximately 180 million T cells were analyzed, and 90 million to 120 million unique TCR beta sequences were found among them.

The study ran its PCR with 60 Vbeta and 13 Jbeta primers. The table came from immunoSEQ multiplex PCR; TCRdb's copy has only in-frame clones and leaves some out. Altogether 130,000 to 150,000 clones are present, about 80% being singletons, with the ten largest covering 0.66%. On this clone: Its antigen is unknown.

Study-level results: The Asian-associated ancestry cluster reportedly had fewer N-insertions than the roughly 670-donor mean in a later analysis.

This CDR3 contains 14 residues. Trimming removed 4 bases from V and 4 bases from J, with 13 bases in between. Germline values: CDR1 LNHDA, CDR2 SQIVND (reference sequence). This sequence was found in a male donor in good health and CMV-seronegative. Specimen: PBMCs. This chain connects TRBV19 to TRBJ1-1, with a weak D call TRBD1 (6 bases). CDR3 nucleotides: TGTGCCAGTAGTAGGGCAGGGGAGACCACTGAAGCTTTCTTT. Translation gives CASSRAGETTEAFF.